This T cell receptor (beta chain) was found in a study of blood T cell repertoires in COVID-19. Study overall: PBMCs, B-cell-depleted T cells, or T cells provided the cDNA or gDNA that made up the material.

The assay was immunoSEQ multiplex PCR, and TCRdb's table has in-frame clones only and misses some. The sample holds tens of thousands of clones, about nine tenths seen once. The receptor comes from a man between 60 and 75 years old with COVID-19, enrolled during active disease. The specimen was peripheral blood.

In nucleotides, the CDR3 is TGTGCCAGCTCACCGCCCTCACGGGGGGAGCAGTTCTTC. It specifies CASSPPSRGEQFF. J is TRBJ2-1 and V is TRBV18, with a tentative D call TRBD2 (6 bases). In germline, CDR1 is KGHSH, CDR2 LQKENI. The CDR3 loop spans 13 amino acids. Trimming cost V 3 bases and J 10 bases, with 13 bases left between them.